The following is a TCR beta chain sequence with its context. What it binds is unknown. The data are from a study of vaccination and CD4 T cells after COVID-19. Study overall: Control wells got either CEFX epitopes, HIV-1 Nef peptides, or no peptide at all. Overall study findings and caveats: Counts of SARS-CoV-2-reactive clonotypes had a median that went from roughly 21 to 40, a nonsignificant change.

The assay that was used to sequence DNA from cultured CD4+ T cells was the Oncomine TCR Beta short-read assay. From CD4+ T cells that had been cultured, genomic DNA was extracted. TCRdb fed the PCR reads into MiXCR, producing one record per CDR3 protein. The sample consists of more than 10,000 distinct CDR3 sequences, around 62% of them appearing once. Specified treatment: approximately nine-day PBMC culture with coronavirus spike peptide pools or control peptides (ViraFEST assay). The medium had half its volume replaced with fresh IL-2 medium on days 3 and 7. From germline, CDR1 is LNHNV and CDR2 YYDKDF (reference sequence). The CDR3 totals 16 residues. Trimming shortened V by 0 bases and J by 5 bases, and 16 bases separated the two germline ends.

The chain links TRBV15 to TRBJ2-5, with D possibly called TRBD1 or TRBD2 (5 bases each). Sequenced material: CD4+ T cells from blood, cultured in vitro. This receptor was obtained from a human donor who had recovered from COVID-19. This CDR3 is CATSRDWLGVSETQYF. CDR3 DNA: TGTGCCACCAGCAGAGATTGGTTGGGGGTTAGCGAGACCCAGTACTTC.